Shown below are 15 T cell receptor beta chains from a single sample sequenced in a study of PD-1 blockade in classical Hodgkin lymphoma. Clones were read by immunoSEQ multiplex PCR, and TCRdb kept only the in-frame ones, dropping some. The table shows approximately 150,000 clones, with about 81% occurring only once. Every patient had relapsed following autologous stem cell transplantation, and cohorts differed in brentuximab vedotin exposure. The starting material was peripheral blood mononuclear cells (PBMCs), obtained before the second cycle of nivolumab. These receptors were taken from a human donor with classical Hodgkin lymphoma.

This chain joins TRBV6-1 and TRBJ2-7; D unresolved. Germline V gene lookup returns CDR1 MNHNS and CDR2 SASEGT. The CDR3 sequence is 13 residues long. Trimming took 1 base from V and 0 from J, leaving 4 bases between them. The CDR3 sequence is CASSEGISYEQYF. The CDR3 DNA is TGTGCCAGCAGTGAAGGGATCTCCTACGAGCAGTACTTC.

This chain connects TRBV19 to TRBJ1-2, with TRBD1 as a possible D gene (5 bases). CDR1 and CDR2 from the germline V gene are LNHDA and SQIVND (reference sequence). The CDR3 runs 14 residues. Trimming shortened V by 3 bases and J by 8 bases, and 16 bases separated the two germline ends. Here the CDR3 reads CASSIWGSSYGYTF. The CDR3 DNA follows: TGTGCCAGTAGTATCTGGGGGTCCTCCTACGGCTACACCTTC.

This clone was observed a handful of times. The genes are TRBV29-1 and TRBJ2-7; TRBD1 matches 9 bases. The CDR3 consists of 15 residues. V lost 4 bases, J lost 0 bases, and 7 bases stayed unmatched. Per the germline V gene, CDR1 is SQVTM and CDR2 is ANQGSEA. CDR3 nucleotides: TGCAGCGTTGTGAGGGACAGGGAATACTCCTACGAGCAGTACTTC. It translates to CSVVRDREYSYEQYF.

This chain joins TRBV6-6 and TRBJ1-6; D uncertain. Germline V gene lookup returns CDR1 MNHNY and CDR2 SVGAGI (reference sequence). The CDR3 length is 15 residues. V was trimmed by 7 bases and J by 3 bases, leaving 13 bases between them. The CDR3 spells CASTLSLGYNSPLHF. CDR3 coding DNA: TGTGCCAGCACACTGAGTTTAGGCTATAATTCACCCCTCCACTTT.

This clone was found a few times. V usage is TRBV13 and J usage is TRBJ2-7; 8 bases match TRBD1. V shed 2 bases, J shed 5 bases, and the junction held 5 bases outside the gene matches. CDR1 PRHDT and CDR2 FYEKMQ come from the germline V gene (reference sequence). The CDR3 contains 14 residues. Here the CDR3 DNA reads TGTGCCAGCAGCTTACTGACAGGGGTCCACGAGCAGTACTTC. This encodes CASSLLTGVHEQYF.

The chain couples TRBV9 to TRBJ2-3; 7 bases line up with TRBD1. V dropped 3 bases and J dropped 7; count of bases not matched to a gene: 2. This CDR3 is 12 amino acids long. CDR1 SGDLS and CDR2 YYNGEE come from the germline V gene. CDR3 DNA: TGTGCCAGCAGCGGGGACAGCAATACGCAGTATTTT. This gives the protein CASSGDSNTQYF.

This rearrangement joins TRBV28 to TRBJ1-3; D possibly corresponds to TRBD1 (6 bases). CDR3 size: 14 residues. V shed 8 bases and J shed 0 bases, with 11 bases lying between them. Germline CDR1 is MDHEN and CDR2 is SYDVKM. DNA of the CDR3: TGTGCCAGCGAAGGGGGTGGCTCTGGAAACACCATATATTTT. This encodes CASEGGGSGNTIYF.

The rearrangement uses TRBV7-9 and TRBJ2-5, with TRBD2 matching over 7 bases. The J segment lost 7 bases and the V segment lost 6 bases, leaving 20 bases of the junction unmatched. The CDR3 runs 17 residues. Per the germline V gene, CDR1 is SEHNR and CDR2 is FQNEAQ (reference sequence). As DNA, the CDR3 is TGTGCCAGCAGGCAACCGACCCCTAGCGGACGGAAGGGGACCCAGTACTTC. Translation gives CASRQPTPSGRKGTQYF.

V and J are TRBV7-9 and TRBJ2-5, with a tentative D call TRBD1 (6 bases). Deletions cut 5 bases from V and 5 bases from J, with 15 bases between. The CDR3 totals 14 residues. Germline assignment: CDR1 SEHNR and CDR2 FQNEAQ (reference sequence). The chain's CDR3 is CASSHTGHEETQYF. The CDR3 coding sequence is TGTGCCAGCAGCCATACAGGGCATGAGGAGACCCAGTACTTC.

The chain has TRBV5-6 and TRBJ2-1; D remains unclear. This CDR3 is built from 11 residues. Per germline, CDR1 SGHDT and CDR2 YYEEEE. The germline V and J ends were trimmed by 4 bases and 7 bases, with 6 bases remaining between them. CDR3 in DNA: TGTGCCAGCAGCCGTCTAAATGAGCAGTTCTTC. It specifies CASSRLNEQFF.

This clone was seen only once. CDR3 nucleotide sequence: TGTGCCAGCAGCCGGGGGACAGATTACACTGAAGCTTTCTTT. Its protein product is CASSRGTDYTEAFF. This chain uses TRBV6-5 with TRBJ1-1, with 7 bases that match TRBD1. This CDR3 contains 14 residues. Germline lookup yields CDR1 MNHEY and CDR2 SVGAGI. J was trimmed by 3 bases and V by 6 bases; bases with no gene match: 7.

The J gene is TRBJ2-3, the V gene TRBV7-2; 13 bases map to TRBD2. The V and J ends lost 3 bases and 6 bases, in that order; junction bases with no gene match: 12. CDR1 and CDR2 (germline): SGHTA, FQGNSA. The CDR3 consists of 18 residues. CDR3 DNA sequence: TGTGCCAGCAGCTTCTTGTCCACTAGCGGGGGGGCCGGGGATACGCAGTATTTT. Its translation: CASSFLSTSGGAGDTQYF.

The chain is built from TRBV6-6 and TRBJ1-2, with 11 positions matching TRBD1. This CDR3 is built from 13 residues. V was pared by 6 bases and J by 8 bases, with 5 bases of the junction left unmatched. Germline values: CDR1 MNHNY, CDR2 SVGAGI (reference sequence). CDR3 region: CASSPGQGGGYTF. CDR3 nucleotide sequence: TGTGCCAGCAGCCCGGGACAGGGGGGAGGCTACACCTTC.

This CDR3 is CASYSQPYGYTF. The CDR3 DNA reads as TGTGCCTCATATAGTCAGCCCTATGGCTACACCTTC. The V call is TRBV25-1, the J call TRBJ1-2; D gene uncertain. The CDR3 sequence is 12 residues long. Germline V gives CDR1 MGHDK, CDR2 SYGVNS. V was shortened by 11 bases and J by 4 bases, with 14 bases between the two germline ends.

J is TRBJ2-7 and V is TRBV5-4; TRBD2 aligns across 11 bases. CDR3 length: 15 amino acids. Germline values: CDR1 SGHNT, CDR2 YYREEE (reference sequence). Trimming removed 4 bases from V and 3 bases from J; junction bases left unmatched: 6. The CDR3 reads CASSPGTSGFYEQYF. The CDR3 DNA follows: TGTGCCAGCAGCCCCGGGACTAGCGGCTTCTACGAGCAGTACTTC.